Below are 14 T cell receptor beta chains sequenced from a single sample in a study of OX40 agonist ivuxolimab in advanced cancers. TCRdb keeps only in-frame clones here, not all; method: immunoSEQ multiplex PCR. The sample has over 65,000 clones, 84% seen once. Sequenced material: CD4+ or CD8+ T cells sorted from blood, taken in a trial of the OX40 agonist ivuxolimab. The receptors shown here come from an adult with an advanced solid tumor such as melanoma, head and neck, liver or kidney cancer.

This rearrangement joins TRBV19 to TRBJ2-7; possible D gene TRBD2, 7 bases. Germline-derived CDR1 and CDR2 are LNHDA and SQIVND (reference sequence). This CDR3 is built from 14 residues. Trimming took off 7 bases at V and 5 bases at J, with 18 bases between the two ends. The CDR3 region is CASKPQGRGNEQYF. The CDR3 DNA reads as TGTGCCAGTAAACCTCAGGGGAGGGGAAACGAGCAGTACTTC.

As concerns this clone: The CDR3 ends on some other residue instead of the conserved phenylalanine or tryptophan, so this is likely a read error. The chain is built from TRBV19 and TRBJ1-1, with a possible D match to TRBD1 (5 bases). The CDR3 is 14 amino acids. V shed 4 bases and J shed 1 base, with 10 bases lying between them. The germline V gene has CDR1 LNHDA and CDR2 SQIVND (reference sequence). The CDR3 protein is CASSNDRENTEAFL. The CDR3 DNA follows: TGTGCCAGTAGTAACGACAGAGAGAACACTGAAGCTTTCCTT.

The chain carries TRBV11-3 and TRBJ2-5, with 13 nucleotides matching TRBD2. Germline V gene sequence: CDR1 SGHNT, CDR2 YENEEA. The length of the CDR3 is 16 residues. Unmatched junction bases numbered 6, after V lost 4 bases and J lost 4 bases. CDR3 loop: CASSWRLAGGRETQYF. The CDR3 DNA is TGTGCCAGCAGCTGGAGACTAGCGGGAGGTCGAGAGACCCAGTACTTC.

The V and J genes are TRBV29-1 and TRBJ2-1; TRBD1 or TRBD2 may be the D gene (5 bases each). V lost 7 bases to trimming and J lost 8 bases, with 12 bases between them. In germline, CDR1 is SQVTM, CDR2 ANQGSEA. This CDR3 has 11 residues. The CDR3 bases are TGCAGCGAGAGGGGAAACGATGAGCAGTTCTTC. As protein: CSERGNDEQFF.

The V call is TRBV14, the J call TRBJ1-5; D uncertain. V gave up 2 bases and J gave up 5 bases, with 7 bases separating them. In germline, CDR1 is SGHDN, CDR2 FVKESK. This CDR3 has 13 amino acids. The CDR3 is CASSQNGDQPQHF. The CDR3 DNA follows: TGTGCCAGCAGCCAAAACGGGGATCAGCCCCAGCATTTT.

The chain is built from TRBV2 and TRBJ2-5, with 8 bases that match TRBD1. CDR1 and CDR2 from the germline V gene are SNHLY and FYNNEI. The ends lost 4 bases at V and 5 bases at J; junction bases unmatched: 9. The CDR3 extends over 15 amino acids. CDR3 bases: TGTGCCAGCAGTGGTTTGCAGGGGGCCTGGGAGACCCAGTACTTC. This translates into CASSGLQGAWETQYF.

The chain uses TRBV6-4 and TRBJ2-6; 7 bases line up with TRBD2. The CDR3 runs 13 residues. Germline CDR1 and CDR2: MRHNA and SNTAGT. Germline trimming cut 11 bases from V and 3 bases from J; bases unmatched to any gene: 4. CDR3 in DNA: TGTGCCGGCGGGAGTAGTGGGGCCAACGTCCTGACTTTC. Translated: CAGGSSGANVLTF.

This chain links TRBV9 with TRBJ2-3; D is uncertain. Per germline, CDR1 SGDLS and CDR2 YYNGEE. The V gene lost 0 bases and the J gene lost 2 bases, with 7 bases spanning the gap. This CDR3 is built from 14 residues. The CDR3 is CASSVGVNTDTQYF. CDR3 in DNA: TGTGCCAGCAGCGTAGGGGTTAACACAGATACGCAGTATTTT.

CDR3 nucleotide sequence: TGTCGAGACAACTATTATCAGCCCCAGCATTTT. This encodes CRDNYYQPQHF. This chain uses TRBV7-7 with TRBJ1-5; no definite D call. Germline-derived CDR1 and CDR2 are SSHAT and FNYEAQ (reference sequence). The CDR3 extends over 11 amino acids.

This chain connects TRBV30 to TRBJ2-3, with 10 bases that match TRBD2. There are 15 residues in the CDR3. Germline CDR1 is GTSNPN and CDR2 is SVGIG (reference sequence). J was trimmed by 0 bases and V by 4 bases; bases with no gene match: 4. The CDR3 nucleotides are TGTGCCTGGATGGGACTAGCGAGAAGCACAGATACGCAGTATTTT. This sequence encodes CAWMGLARSTDTQYF.

V and J are TRBV19 and TRBJ2-1, with TRBD2 matching over 15 bases. The CDR3 loop spans 17 amino acids. After removal of 5 bases from V and 4 bases from J, the junction contained 6 bases not matched to a gene. The V gene's germline CDR1 is LNHDA and CDR2 SQIVND (reference sequence). The CDR3 protein is CASSSRTSGGDYNEQFF. Written as DNA, the CDR3 is TGTGCCAGTAGTTCCCGGACTAGCGGGGGGGATTACAATGAGCAGTTCTTC.

V gene TRBV7-2 combines with J gene TRBJ2-5; 10 bases agree with TRBD1. J was trimmed by 5 bases and V by 1 base; bases with no gene match: 4. The length of the CDR3 is 15 residues. Germline CDR1 and CDR2: SGHTA and FQGNSA. CDR3 region: CASSLGWTGGETQYF. The DNA of the CDR3 is TGTGCCAGCAGCTTAGGTTGGACAGGGGGGGAGACCCAGTACTTC.

V gene TRBV4-3 combines with J gene TRBJ2-7; 10 bases map to TRBD2. After removal of 4 bases from V and 4 bases from J, the junction contained 4 bases not matched to a gene. The CDR3 has 14 amino acids. Germline V gene sequence: CDR1 LGHNA, CDR2 YSLEER. For the CDR3, the DNA is TGCGCCAGCAGCCTTAGCGGGGGGCCTTACGAGCAGTACTTC. Translated, it gives CASSLSGGPYEQYF.

The V gene is TRBV11-3, the J gene TRBJ2-1; no definite D call. V was shortened by 0 bases and J by 9 bases, with 15 bases between the two germline ends. The CDR3 has 15 residues. The germline V gene encodes CDR1 SGHNT and CDR2 YENEEA. CDR3 DNA: TGTGCCAGCAGCTTAGAGCGTGGATTTAGCCCTGAGCAGTTCTTC. It specifies CASSLERGFSPEQFF.